The sequence of this TCR beta chain was determined in a study of CD8+ T cells in alopecia areata. Study context: Tofacitinib therapy lasting 6 to 18 months was followed by 6 months off drug. Percentage of affected scalp area was the basis on which treated patients' severity was scored. Broader study findings: Normal skin's resident alphabeta T cells are sequenced alongside lesional scalp T cells. Patients displayed less clarity in TCR sharing than mice, a finding possibly related to HLA.

Treatment specified: oral pan-JAK inhibitor, 5-10 mg twice daily. Extraction and reverse transcription of RNA yielded cDNA as the sequencing template. Produced via immunoSEQ multiplex PCR; TCRdb's table is partial and in-frame only. The data contain some 200,000 clones, 60% of them singletons. The CDR3 has 14 residues. With 5 bases clipped from V and 1 base from J, the junction kept 5 bases outside the gene matches. Germline lookup yields CDR1 GTSNPN and CDR2 SVGIG (reference sequence). This clone appeared a single time. The antigen is not known. The chain combines TRBV30 with TRBJ2-3; 8 nucleotides match TRBD2. This TCR was sampled from a human donor with alopecia areata. This material consisted of CD4+ T cells sorted from blood, taken at week 4, from a patient treated with tofacitinib. CDR3 bases: TGTGCCTGGCAACGGGGGGGGCGCACAGATACGCAGTATTTT. It codes for CAWQRGGRTDTQYF.